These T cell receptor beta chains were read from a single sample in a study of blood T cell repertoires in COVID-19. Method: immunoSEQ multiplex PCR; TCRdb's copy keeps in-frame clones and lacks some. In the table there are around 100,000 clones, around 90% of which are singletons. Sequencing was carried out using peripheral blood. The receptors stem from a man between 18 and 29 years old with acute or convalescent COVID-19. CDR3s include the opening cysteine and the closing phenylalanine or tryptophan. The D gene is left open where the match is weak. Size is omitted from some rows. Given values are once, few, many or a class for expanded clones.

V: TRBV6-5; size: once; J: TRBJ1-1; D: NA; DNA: TGTGCCAGCAGTTACTCGACTGTGAACACTGAAGCTTTCTTT; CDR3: CASSYSTVNTEAFF
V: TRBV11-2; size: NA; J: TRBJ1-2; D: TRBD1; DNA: TGTGCCAGCAGCCAGGGACAGAACTATGGCTACACCTTC; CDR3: CASSQGQNYGYTF
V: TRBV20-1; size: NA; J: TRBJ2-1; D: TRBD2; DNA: TGCAGTGCTAGTTTGTGGTCCGGGAGGGCCGACAATGAGCAGTTCTTC; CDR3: CSASLWSGRADNEQFF
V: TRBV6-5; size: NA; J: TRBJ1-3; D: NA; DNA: TGTGCCAGCAGTCACAGGATTACGATAGGAAACACCATATATTTT; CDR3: CASSHRITIGNTIYF
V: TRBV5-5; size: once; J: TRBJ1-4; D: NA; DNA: TGTGCCAGCAGCTCCCCCGTGCAGGGTGAAAAACTGTTTTTT; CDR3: CASSSPVQGEKLFF
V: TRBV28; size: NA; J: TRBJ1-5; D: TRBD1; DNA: TGTGCCAGCACTTCAGGGGGCCAGCCCCAGCATTTT; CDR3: CASTSGGQPQHF
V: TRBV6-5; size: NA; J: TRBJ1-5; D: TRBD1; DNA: TGTGCCAGCAGACAGGGGGCAAGCAATCAGCCCCAGCATTTT; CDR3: CASRQGASNQPQHF
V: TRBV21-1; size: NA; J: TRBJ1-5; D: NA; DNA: TGTGCCAGCACACCCGGCCATGAGGGGGATAACGCGTGGGATCAGCCCCAGCATTTT; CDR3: CASTPGHEGDNAWDQPQHF
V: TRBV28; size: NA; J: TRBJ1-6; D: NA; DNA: TGTGCCAGCATTAGAAGTGAAACGGGTTCACCCCTCCACTTT; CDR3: CASIRSETGSPLHF
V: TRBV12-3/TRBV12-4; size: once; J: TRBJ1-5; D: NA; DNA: TGTGCCAGCAGTGGTGGAGGCAATCAGCCCCAGCATTTT; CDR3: CASSGGGNQPQHF
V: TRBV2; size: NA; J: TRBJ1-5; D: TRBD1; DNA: TGTGCCAGCAGTGAATCTGACAGGGGAGGCAATCAGCCCCAGCATTTT; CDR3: CASSESDRGGNQPQHF
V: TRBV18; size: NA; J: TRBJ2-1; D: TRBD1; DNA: TGTGCCAGCTCACCATCAGGGGGCACTACCTACAATGAGCAGTTCTTC; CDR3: CASSPSGGTTYNEQFF
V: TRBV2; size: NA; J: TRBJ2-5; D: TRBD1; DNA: TGTGCCAGCGGATCCCACAGGGGTGGGGAGACCCAGTACTTC; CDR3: CASGSHRGGETQYF
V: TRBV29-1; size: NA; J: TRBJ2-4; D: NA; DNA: TGCAGCACTGAGGAGGGAACCAAAAACATTCAGTACTTC; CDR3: CSTEEGTKNIQYF
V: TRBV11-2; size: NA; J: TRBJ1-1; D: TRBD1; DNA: TGTGCCAGCAGCTTAAGACAGGGGGGGGACACTGAAGCTTTCTTT; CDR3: CASSLRQGGDTEAFF
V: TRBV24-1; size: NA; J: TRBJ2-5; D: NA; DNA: TGTGCCACCAGTGATACAAGGAGGGGTAAAGGGGAGACCCAGTACTTC; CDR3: CATSDTRRGKGETQYF
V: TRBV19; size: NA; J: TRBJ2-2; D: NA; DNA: TGTGCCAGTAGTATAGCGCGGATAACCGGGGAGCTGTTTTTT; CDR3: CASSIARITGELFF
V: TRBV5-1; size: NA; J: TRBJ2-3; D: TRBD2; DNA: TGCGCCAGCAGCTTTTCTAGCGGGGTCACAGATACGCAGTATTTT; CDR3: CASSFSSGVTDTQYF
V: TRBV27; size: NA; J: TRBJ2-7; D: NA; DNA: TGTGCCAGCAGGGCAGTCCCCTACGAGCAGTACTTC; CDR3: CASRAVPYEQYF
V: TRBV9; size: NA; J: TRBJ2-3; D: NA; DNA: TGTGCCAGCAGCGTAGCTTTTGCGGGGGCCTATGGAGGAGATACGCAGTATTTT; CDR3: CASSVAFAGAYGGDTQYF
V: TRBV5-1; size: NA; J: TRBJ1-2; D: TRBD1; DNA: TGCGCCAGCAGCTTGGTGACAGGGGAAGGCTACACCTTC; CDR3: CASSLVTGEGYTF
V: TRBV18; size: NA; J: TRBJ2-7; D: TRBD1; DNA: TGTGCCAGCTCAGCACCGACAGGGGGCCGGTCCTACGAGCAGTACTTC; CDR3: CASSAPTGGRSYEQYF
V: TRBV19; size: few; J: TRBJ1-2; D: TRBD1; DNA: TGTGCCAGTAGTATTGGGGACAGCAATTACTATGGCTACACCTTC; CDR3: CASSIGDSNYYGYTF
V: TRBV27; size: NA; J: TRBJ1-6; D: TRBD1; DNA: TGTGCCAGCAGTCCGGGACAGGGATCGCGGTCACCCCTCCACTTT; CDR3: CASSPGQGSRSPLHF
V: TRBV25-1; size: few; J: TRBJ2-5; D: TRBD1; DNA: TGTGCCAGCGGACACAGGGGGGTAAGAGAGACCCAGTACTTC; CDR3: CASGHRGVRETQYF
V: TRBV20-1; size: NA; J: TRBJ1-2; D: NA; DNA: TGCAGTGCCACTCCAGGATTAGGCTACACCTTC; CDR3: CSATPGLGYTF
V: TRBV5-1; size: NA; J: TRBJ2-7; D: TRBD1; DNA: TGCGCCAGCAGCCACGGGACAGACCCCCGCGAGCAGTACTTC; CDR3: CASSHGTDPREQYF
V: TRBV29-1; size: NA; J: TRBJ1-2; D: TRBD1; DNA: TGCAGCGTTGACAGGGGGACTGACGGCTACACCTTC; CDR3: CSVDRGTDGYTF
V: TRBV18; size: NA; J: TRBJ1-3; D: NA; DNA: TGTGCCAGCTCACCACGGGGGGATTCTGGAAACACCATATATTTT; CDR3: CASSPRGDSGNTIYF
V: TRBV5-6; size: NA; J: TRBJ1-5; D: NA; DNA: TGTGCCAGCAGCCCGGGTGGAGGGTCTCAGCCCCAGCATTTT; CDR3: CASSPGGGSQPQHF
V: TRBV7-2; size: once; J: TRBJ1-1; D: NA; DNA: TGTGCCAGCAGCTCCCAGGGTAACACTGAAGCTTTCTTT; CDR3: CASSSQGNTEAFF
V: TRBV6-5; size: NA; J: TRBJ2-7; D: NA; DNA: TGTGCCAGCAGTACCGGGACTCCTCCTTCCTACGAGCAGTACTTC; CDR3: CASSTGTPPSYEQYF
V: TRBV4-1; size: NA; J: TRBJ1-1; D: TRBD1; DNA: TGCGCCAGCAGCCTCACAGGGGGCACTGAAGCTTTCTTT; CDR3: CASSLTGGTEAFF
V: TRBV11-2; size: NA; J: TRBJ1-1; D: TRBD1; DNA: TGTGCCAGCAGCTCCGCAGGGGGCACTGAAGCTTTCTTT; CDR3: CASSSAGGTEAFF
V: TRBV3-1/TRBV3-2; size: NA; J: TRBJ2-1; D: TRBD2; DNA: TGTGCCAGCAGCCAAGCGGGACTAGCAAAGAATGAGCAGTTCTTC; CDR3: CASSQAGLAKNEQFF
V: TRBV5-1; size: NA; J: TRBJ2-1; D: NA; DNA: TGCGCCAGCAGCTTGGGGCAGTACAATGAGCAGTTCTTC; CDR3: CASSLGQYNEQFF
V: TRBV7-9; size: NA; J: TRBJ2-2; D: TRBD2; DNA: TGTGCCAGCAGCCTGGGACTAGCGGGGGCAAGCACCGGGGAGCTGTTTTTT; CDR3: CASSLGLAGASTGELFF
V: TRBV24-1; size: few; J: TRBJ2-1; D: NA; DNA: TGTGCCACCAGTGATCGGCGGGACGCCAACGTGGATGAGCAGTTCTTC; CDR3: CATSDRRDANVDEQFF
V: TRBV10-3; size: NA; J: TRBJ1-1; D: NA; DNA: TGTGCCATCAGAGGGGAAAGTTTGACTGAAGCTTTCTTT; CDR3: CAIRGESLTEAFF
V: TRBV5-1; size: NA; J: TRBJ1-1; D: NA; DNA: TGCGCCAGCAGCTTCTCATCAGACTACACTGAAGCTTTCTTT; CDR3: CASSFSSDYTEAFF
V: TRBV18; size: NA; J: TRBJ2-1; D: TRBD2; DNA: TGTGCCAGCTCACCAATCGGGGGGTTTAACGTTGACAATGAGCAGTTCTTC; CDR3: CASSPIGGFNVDNEQFF
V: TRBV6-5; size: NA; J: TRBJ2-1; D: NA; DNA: TGTGCCAGCAGTTCCACTAGCTACAATGAGCAGTTCTTC; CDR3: CASSSTSYNEQFF
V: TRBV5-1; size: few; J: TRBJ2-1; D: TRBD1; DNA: TGCGCCAGCAGCCGAGGGCTCTCCGGGACAGGGTCCTACAATGAGCAGTTCTTC; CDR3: CASSRGLSGTGSYNEQFF
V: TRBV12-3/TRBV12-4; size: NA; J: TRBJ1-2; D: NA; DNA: TGTGCCAGCAGCATATACCAAAGGGAGAGCTACACCTTC; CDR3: CASSIYQRESYTF
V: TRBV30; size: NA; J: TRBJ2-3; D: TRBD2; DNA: TGTGCCTGGTCCTCCGGGAGGACTAGCACAGATACGCAGTATTTT; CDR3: CAWSSGRTSTDTQYF
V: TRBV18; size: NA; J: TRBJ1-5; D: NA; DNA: TGTGCCAGCTCACCACCGGCACGGGGGGCAGGTAGCAATCAGCCCCAGCATTTT; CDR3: CASSPPARGAGSNQPQHF
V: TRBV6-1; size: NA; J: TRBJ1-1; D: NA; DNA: TGTGCCAGCAGTGAAGTTTTCAGAACCGTGAACACTGAAGCTTTCTTT; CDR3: CASSEVFRTVNTEAFF
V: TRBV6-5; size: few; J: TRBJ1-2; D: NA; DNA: TGTGCCAGCACCCAAGGGGGGGTCGGCTACACCTTC; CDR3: CASTQGGVGYTF
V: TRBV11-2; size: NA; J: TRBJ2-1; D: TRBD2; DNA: TGTGCCAGCAGCTTGTTCGCGGGAGGGCCTAATGAGCAGTTCTTC; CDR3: CASSLFAGGPNEQFF
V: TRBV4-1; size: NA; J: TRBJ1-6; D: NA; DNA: TGCGCCAGCAGCCATGACCCGGGCAGGGGAAAGGGACCCCTCCACTTT; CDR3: CASSHDPGRGKGPLHF
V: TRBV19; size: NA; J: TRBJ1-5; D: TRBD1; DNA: TGTGCCAGTAGTATAGGACAGGGAATTCAGCCCCAGCATTTT; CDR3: CASSIGQGIQPQHF
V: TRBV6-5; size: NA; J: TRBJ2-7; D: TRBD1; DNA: TGTGCCAGCAGGACAGGGGGTCCCTACGAGCAGTACTTC; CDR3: CASRTGGPYEQYF
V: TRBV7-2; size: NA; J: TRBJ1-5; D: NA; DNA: TGTGCCAGCAAAATGGGGGGATCGAGCAATCAGCCCCAGCATTTT; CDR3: CASKMGGSSNQPQHF